This TCR beta chain derives from a study of T cell changes during pregnancy in multiple sclerosis. Using immunoSEQ multiplex PCR, the repertoire was profiled, and TCRdb retains in-frame clones only, with some absent. The table records fewer than 75,000 clones, 90% to 95% of them present only once. The CDR3 has 12 amino acids. With 6 bases removed from V and 5 bases from J, the gap between germline ends came to 10 bases. Germline V lookup: CDR1 LNHDA, CDR2 SQIVND (reference sequence). Sequenced here: CD8+ T cells from peripheral blood mononuclear cells, sampled before pregnancy. This TCR was recovered from a female donor with multiple sclerosis, enrolled in a pregnancy study. J is TRBJ1-1 and V is TRBV19; possibly TRBD1 for D (6 bases). CDR3 sequence: CASSSGVTEAFF. CDR3 in DNA: TGTGCCAGTAGCTCAGGGGTTACTGAAGCTTTCTTT.